The 27 T cell receptor beta chains listed next were all sequenced from one sample in a study of T cells in Graves' hyperthyroidism and ophthalmopathy. Amplification yielded TCR beta CDR3 regions, with RNA transcripts as the source. HTBI primers were employed in a first-round RT-PCR of the TCR CDR3. TCRdb passed the multiplex PCR reads through MiXCR, listing each CDR3 protein once. The sample shows under 400,000 distinct CDR3 sequences, 12% to 15% of them seen only once. Material for sequencing was blood. These receptors all come from a woman aged 55-70 years with Graves' ophthalmopathy.

This clonotype was detected ten times or more. The chain uses TRBV7-3 and TRBJ2-1; 11 bases match TRBD2. Germline-derived CDR1 and CDR2 are SGHTA and FQGTGA. CDR3 length equals 18 residues. Losses at the gene ends were 0 bases for V and 6 bases for J; bases not matched to a gene: 10. CDR3 nucleotide sequence: TGTGCCAGCAGCTTAACCCCTATAGCGGGAGGGCCTTCCAATGAGCAGTTCTTC. Protein: CASSLTPIAGGPSNEQFF. Combining the CDR3 with reference TRBV7-3 and TRBJ2-1 gives the whole variable domain GAGVSQTPSNKVTEKGKYVELRCDPISGHTALYWYRQSLGQGPEFLIYFQGTGAADDSGLPNDRFFAVRPEGSVSTLKIQRTERGDSAVYLCASSLTPIAGGPSNEQFFGPGTRLTVL.

This clonotype was seen ten or more times. This chain connects TRBV2 to TRBJ2-1; no firm D call. CDR1 is SNHLY, CDR2 FYNNEI, per germline. Between the trimmed V and J ends, which lost 5 bases and 5 bases, there was a span of 4 bases. This CDR3 comprises 11 residues. In nucleotides, the CDR3 is TGTGCCAGCAGTTCCAACAATGAGCAGTTCTTC. Its translation: CASSSNNEQFF.

The V gene is TRBV20-1, the J gene TRBJ1-5; D possibly corresponds to TRBD1 (5 bases). With 6 bases removed from V and 0 bases from J, the gap between germline ends came to 12 bases. Germline V CDR1 and CDR2: DFQATT, SNEGSKA (reference sequence). The CDR3 is 14 residues long. The CDR3 sequence: CSAQRGNSNQPQHF. The CDR3 DNA reads as TGCAGTGCGCAAAGGGGAAATAGCAATCAGCCCCAGCATTTT.

This clonotype was picked up many times. This sequence joins TRBV7-2 and TRBJ1-1; the D gene is possibly TRBD1 (5 bases). Trimming left V 5 bases short and J 5 bases short, with 15 bases between. The CDR3 sequence is 14 residues long. Germline CDR1 reads SGHTA; CDR2 reads FQGNSA. The CDR3 coding sequence is TGTGCCAGCAGCCTTCTGGGGCCGGGAACTGAAGCTTTCTTT. Translation: CASSLLGPGTEAFF.

This clonotype appeared many times. The CDR3 nucleotides are TGTGCCAGCAGTGGCAGGACCTATGGCTACACCTTC. Its translation: CASSGRTYGYTF. The V call is TRBV6-1, the J call TRBJ1-2; no clear D. CDR3 length equals 12 residues. Germline V CDR1 and CDR2: MNHNS, SASEGT. Between the trimmed V and J ends, which lost 4 bases and 4 bases, there was a span of 7 bases.

This clonotype was seen many times. The chain recombines TRBV20-1 with TRBJ2-5, with D possibly being TRBD2 (6 bases). Germline V gene lookup returns CDR1 DFQATT and CDR2 SNEGSKA (reference sequence). The CDR3 loop spans 18 amino acids. V dropped 3 bases and J dropped 6 bases, with 29 bases sitting between them. The CDR3: CSASGALSLSGDRQTQYF. The CDR3, as DNA: TGCAGTGCTAGTGGGGCCTTGAGTCTTTCGGGAGATCGTCAGACCCAGTACTTC.

The chain is built from TRBV7-8 and TRBJ2-3, with 10 bases lining up with TRBD2. V trimming: 6 bases; J trimming: 0 bases; junction bases outside the gene matches: 6. Per the germline V gene, CDR1 is SGHVS and CDR2 is FQNEAQ. CDR3 length: 16 amino acids. The CDR3: CASSLTSGSSTDTQYF. In DNA form, the CDR3 reads TGTGCCAGCAGTTTGACTAGCGGGTCTAGCACAGATACGCAGTATTTT.

The chain combines TRBV30 with TRBJ2-1; TRBD2 matches 7 bases. This CDR3 comprises 13 residues. In germline, CDR1 is GTSNPN, CDR2 SVGIG (reference sequence). Trimming took 8 bases from V and 3 from J; bases not matched to a gene: 7. The CDR3 DNA is TGTGCCAGTCTAGCGGAGGACTACAATGAGCAGTTCTTC. This encodes CASLAEDYNEQFF. The full variable domain, rest sourced from reference TRBV30 and TRBJ2-1, is SQTIHQWPATLVQPVGSPLSLECTVEGTSNPNLYWYRQAAGRGLQLLFYSVGIGQISSEVPQNLSASRPQDRQFILSSKKLLLSDSGFYLCASLAEDYNEQFFGPGTRLTVL.

This clonotype was counted at least ten times. CDR3 sequence reads: CASRPDSFGPYNEQFF. In DNA form, the CDR3 reads TGTGCCAGCAGACCCGACAGTTTTGGGCCCTACAATGAGCAGTTCTTC. The chain carries TRBV28 and TRBJ2-1; a possible D gene is TRBD1 (5 bases). Trimming took off 6 bases at V and 2 bases at J, with 17 bases between the two ends. Germline V gene sequence: CDR1 MDHEN, CDR2 SYDVKM. There are 16 residues in the CDR3.

This clonotype was seen many times. V is TRBV10-2 and J is TRBJ2-3; D might be TRBD1 (8 bases). V dropped 8 bases and J dropped 3 bases, with 12 bases sitting between them. The CDR3 loop spans 13 amino acids. Germline CDR1 WSHSY, CDR2 SAAADI. The CDR3 is CASGQGGTDTQYF. In nucleotides, the CDR3 is TGCGCCAGCGGACAGGGAGGGACAGATACGCAGTATTTT.

This clonotype was picked up a small number of times. The chain couples TRBV19 to TRBJ2-7; TRBD1 agrees at 8 bases. Trimming cost V 7 bases and J 2 bases; bases outside gene matches: 7. In germline, CDR1 is LNHDA, CDR2 SQIVND (reference sequence). This CDR3 comprises 14 residues. CDR3 amino acids: CASNPRTGPYEQYF. The DNA for the CDR3 is TGTGCCAGTAACCCCAGGACAGGGCCCTACGAGCAGTACTTC.

V and J are TRBV7-9 and TRBJ2-2, with D maybe TRBD2 (6 bases). The V gene lost 10 bases and the J gene lost 5 bases, with 26 bases spanning the gap. The CDR3 spans 17 residues. Germline CDR1 is SEHNR and CDR2 is FQNEAQ (reference sequence). In DNA, the CDR3 is TGTGCCATAGACCGGGAGCGCTCTCCTGAGGATACCGGGGAGCTGTTTTTT. This encodes CAIDRERSPEDTGELFF. Full variable domain (outside the CDR3, taken from reference TRBV7-9 and TRBJ2-2): DTGVSQNPRHKITKRGQNVTFRCDPISEHNRLYWYRQTLGQGPEFLTYFQNEAQLEKSRLLSDRFSAERPKGSFSTLEIQRTEQGDSAMYLCAIDRERSPEDTGELFFGEGSRLTVL.

This clonotype was recorded once. This rearrangement joins TRBV20-1 to TRBJ2-7, with 16 bases aligning to TRBD2. Germline V gene lookup returns CDR1 DFQATT and CDR2 SNEGSKA (reference sequence). After removal of 3 bases from V and 3 bases from J, the junction contained 5 bases not matched to a gene. This CDR3 contains 16 residues. This chain's CDR3 is CSARGTSGRAFYEQYF. The DNA for the CDR3 is TGCAGTGCTAGGGGGACTAGCGGGAGGGCCTTCTACGAGCAGTACTTC.

The gene calls are TRBV3-1 and TRBJ1-1, with a tentative D call TRBD1 (6 bases). In germline, CDR1 is LGHDT, CDR2 YNNKEL (reference sequence). Trimming took off 1 base at V and 4 bases at J, with 13 bases between the two ends. The CDR3 sequence is 15 residues long. The CDR3 sequence is CASSQVTAGVTEAFF. The CDR3 DNA is TGTGCCAGCAGCCAAGTAACGGCAGGGGTCACTGAAGCTTTCTTT.

In its sample, this clonotype was seen many times. This chain links TRBV5-1 with TRBJ2-1; D is unresolved. CDR3 size: 14 residues. The V gene lost 4 bases and the J gene lost 5 bases, with 13 bases spanning the gap. The germline V gene encodes CDR1 SGHRS and CDR2 YFSETQ. The CDR3: CASSPPERNNEQFF. The CDR3 DNA reads TGCGCCAGCAGCCCGCCCGAGCGAAACAATGAGCAGTTCTTC.

This clonotype was picked up many times. J is TRBJ2-7 and V is TRBV28, with D perhaps TRBD1 (6 bases). This CDR3 spans 13 amino acids. V shed 5 bases and J shed 7 bases, with 15 bases lying between them. Looked up from germline, CDR1 is MDHEN and CDR2 is SYDVKM. CDR3 in amino acids: CASSTPGHLEQYF. CDR3 DNA sequence: TGTGCCAGCAGTACCCCGGGACACCTGGAGCAGTACTTC.

This clonotype was counted at least ten times. The chain is built from TRBV18 and TRBJ2-1; 12 bases match TRBD2. There are 16 residues in the CDR3. Germline V gene lookup returns CDR1 KGHSH and CDR2 LQKENI. With V trimmed by 2 bases and J by 1 base, 0 bases remained unmatched. The CDR3 region has the DNA TGTGCCAGCTCACCAGGACTAGCGGGATCCTACAATGAGCAGTTCTTC. This codes for CASSPGLAGSYNEQFF.

This clonotype was found many times. The rearrangement uses TRBV5-1 and TRBJ2-7, with 9 bases identical to TRBD2. Germline assignment: CDR1 SGHRS and CDR2 YFSETQ. V was clipped by 5 bases and J by 0 bases; unmatched bases: 21. This CDR3 region has 20 residues. The CDR3 protein is CASSHRPSTIAGDRSYEQYF. The CDR3 DNA reads as TGCGCCAGCAGTCATCGCCCATCCACAATAGCGGGAGACCGCTCCTACGAGCAGTACTTC.

This clonotype was recorded at least ten times. V usage is TRBV18 and J usage is TRBJ2-5; D gene unclear. The CDR3 spans 16 residues. Germline assignment: CDR1 KGHSH and CDR2 LQKENI. Trimming stripped 0 bases from V and 6 bases from J, with 17 bases between. CDR3 nucleotide sequence: TGTGCCAGCTCACCACCGTTGTCAGAGACCAAAAAGACCCAGTACTTC. This sequence encodes CASSPPLSETKKTQYF.

The chain uses TRBV20-1 and TRBJ2-7, with 12 positions matching TRBD2. In germline, CDR1 is DFQATT, CDR2 SNEGSKA (reference sequence). The CDR3 length is 15 residues. V shed 6 bases, J shed 2 bases, and the junction held 8 bases outside the gene matches. CDR3 DNA: TGCAGTGCCCCCACTAGACTAGCGGGGGCCTACGAGCAGTACTTC. It specifies CSAPTRLAGAYEQYF.

This clonotype was counted at least ten times. The rearrangement joins TRBV11-2 to TRBJ2-7, with TRBD1 matching 8 bases. The CDR3 extends over 15 amino acids. Germline V gene sequence: CDR1 SGHAT, CDR2 FQNNGV. V lost 5 bases to trimming and J lost 6 bases; unmatched junction nucleotides: 12. CDR3 protein: CASSVTGQDFSEQYF. CDR3 nucleotide sequence: TGTGCCAGCAGCGTGACGGGACAGGACTTCTCCGAGCAGTACTTC.

This clonotype was detected many times. The chain recombines TRBV3-1 with TRBJ1-1; D perhaps matches TRBD1 (6 bases). Deletions cut 5 bases from V and 10 bases from J, with 14 bases between. This CDR3 region has 12 residues. Germline lookup yields CDR1 LGHDT and CDR2 YNNKEL (reference sequence). The CDR3 here is CASSSTGRGAFF. The CDR3 coding sequence is TGTGCCAGCAGCTCCACCGGCAGGGGAGCTTTCTTT.

This clonotype was detected ten times or more. The V gene is TRBV20-1, the J gene TRBJ2-1, with a possible D match to TRBD1 (6 bases). This CDR3 spans 12 amino acids. Deletions cut 3 bases from V and 8 bases from J, with 11 bases between. The germline V gene encodes CDR1 DFQATT and CDR2 SNEGSKA (reference sequence). CDR3 DNA sequence: TGCAGTGCTAGGAATGGGGGCGATGAGCAGTTCTTC. Its translation: CSARNGGDEQFF.

This clonotype has ten or more counts. Here the CDR3 DNA reads TGTGCCAGCAGACCGGGCCATTCGAACACTGAAGCTTTCTTT. Translating gives CASRPGHSNTEAFF. The chain has TRBV28 and TRBJ1-1; D is unclear. V was cut by 6 bases and J by 1 base, with 12 bases left in between. This CDR3 spans 14 amino acids. Germline values: CDR1 MDHEN, CDR2 SYDVKM.

This clonotype came up a few times. The chain is built from TRBV19 and TRBJ1-5, with unresolved D. Between the trimmed V and J ends, which lost 5 bases and 3 bases, there was a span of 14 bases. CDR3 size: 15 residues. Germline V CDR1 and CDR2: LNHDA, SQIVND (reference sequence). The CDR3 is CASSSTRAPNQPQHF. Written as DNA, the CDR3 is TGTGCCAGTAGTTCCACACGGGCTCCCAATCAGCCCCAGCATTTT.

The chain has TRBV20-1 and TRBJ2-1; 10 bases map to TRBD2. The trim removed 7 bases at V and 12 bases at J, leaving 12 bases unmatched. CDR1 is DFQATT, CDR2 SNEGSKA, per germline (reference sequence). The CDR3 contains 13 residues. The DNA for the CDR3 is TGCAGTGGTCAGCCAGCTAGCGGGAGTGGGCAGTTCTTC. This translates into CSGQPASGSGQFF.

A remark on this clonotype: Since a much larger clone is just one base distant, this may be a read error. The CDR3 does not close with the conserved phenylalanine or tryptophan, likely indicating a read error. The gene calls are TRBV5-1 and TRBJ1-1; no reliable D call. The CDR3 has 13 amino acids. The germline V and J ends were trimmed by 5 bases and 2 bases, with 10 bases remaining between them. CDR1 SGHRS and CDR2 YFSETQ come from the germline V gene. CDR3 nucleotide sequence: TGCGCCAGCAGTTTGAGGGCTAACACTGAAGCTTTCCTT. It encodes CASSLRANTEAFL.